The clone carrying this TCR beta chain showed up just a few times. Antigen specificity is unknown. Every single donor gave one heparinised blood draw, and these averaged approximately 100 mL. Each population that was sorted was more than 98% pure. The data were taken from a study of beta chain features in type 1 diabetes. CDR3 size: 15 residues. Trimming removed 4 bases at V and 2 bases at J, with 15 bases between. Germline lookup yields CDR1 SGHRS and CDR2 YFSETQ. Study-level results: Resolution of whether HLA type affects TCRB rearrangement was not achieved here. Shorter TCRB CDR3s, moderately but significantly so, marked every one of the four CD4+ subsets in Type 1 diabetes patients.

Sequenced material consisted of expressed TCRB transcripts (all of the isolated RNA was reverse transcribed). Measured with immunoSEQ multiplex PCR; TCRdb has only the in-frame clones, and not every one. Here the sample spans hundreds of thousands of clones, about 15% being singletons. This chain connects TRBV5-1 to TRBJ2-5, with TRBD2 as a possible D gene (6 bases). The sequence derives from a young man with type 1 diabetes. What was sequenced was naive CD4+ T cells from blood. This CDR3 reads CASSPGGAAQETQYF. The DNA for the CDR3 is TGCGCCAGCAGCCCCGGCGGGGCAGCACAAGAGACCCAGTACTTC. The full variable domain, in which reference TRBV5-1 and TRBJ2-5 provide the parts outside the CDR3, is KAGVTQTPRYLIKTRGQQVTLSCSPISGHRSVSWYQQTPGQGLQFLFEYFSETQRNKGNFPGRFSGRQFSNSRSEMNVSTLELGDSALYLCASSPGGAAQETQYFGPGTRLLVL.